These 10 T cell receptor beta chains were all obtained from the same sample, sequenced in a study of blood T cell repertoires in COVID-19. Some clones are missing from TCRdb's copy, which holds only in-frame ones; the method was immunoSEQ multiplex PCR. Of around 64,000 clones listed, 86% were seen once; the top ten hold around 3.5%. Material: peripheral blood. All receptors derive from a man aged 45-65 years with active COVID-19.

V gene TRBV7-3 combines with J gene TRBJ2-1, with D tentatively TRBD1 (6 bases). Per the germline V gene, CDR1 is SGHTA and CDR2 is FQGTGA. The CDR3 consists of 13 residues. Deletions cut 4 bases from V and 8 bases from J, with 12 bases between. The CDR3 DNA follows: TGTGCCAGCAGCTCCCAAGGGGGTGATGAGCAGTTCTTC. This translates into CASSSQGGDEQFF.

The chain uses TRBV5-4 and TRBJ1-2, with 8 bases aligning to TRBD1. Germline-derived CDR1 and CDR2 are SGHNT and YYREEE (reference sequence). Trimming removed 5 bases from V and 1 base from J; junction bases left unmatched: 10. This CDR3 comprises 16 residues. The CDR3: CASSSQTGDLNYGYTF. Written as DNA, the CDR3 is TGTGCCAGCAGTTCCCAGACAGGGGACCTTAACTATGGCTACACCTTC.

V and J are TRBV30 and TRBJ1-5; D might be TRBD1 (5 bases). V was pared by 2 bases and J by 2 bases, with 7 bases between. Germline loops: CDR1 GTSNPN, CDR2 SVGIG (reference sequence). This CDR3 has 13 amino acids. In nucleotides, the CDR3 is TGTGCCTGGAGTTCGGGGGGCAATCAGCCCCAGCATTTT. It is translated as CAWSSGGNQPQHF.

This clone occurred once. CDR3 nucleotides: TGCGCCAGCAGTCCAGGGGCCCCCTACAATGAGCAGTTCTTC. Encoded protein: CASSPGAPYNEQFF. V usage is TRBV10-2 and J usage is TRBJ2-1; TRBD1 might be the D (6 bases). V was cut by 5 bases and J by 2 bases, with 10 bases left in between. Germline V gene sequence: CDR1 WSHSY, CDR2 SAAADI. This CDR3 spans 14 amino acids.

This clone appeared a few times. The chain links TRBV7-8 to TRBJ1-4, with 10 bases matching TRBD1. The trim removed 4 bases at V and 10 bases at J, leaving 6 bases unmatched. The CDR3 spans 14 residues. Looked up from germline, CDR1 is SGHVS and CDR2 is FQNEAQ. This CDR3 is CASSSDRGRVKLFF. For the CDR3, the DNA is TGTGCCAGCAGCTCGGACAGGGGGAGGGTAAAACTGTTTTTT.

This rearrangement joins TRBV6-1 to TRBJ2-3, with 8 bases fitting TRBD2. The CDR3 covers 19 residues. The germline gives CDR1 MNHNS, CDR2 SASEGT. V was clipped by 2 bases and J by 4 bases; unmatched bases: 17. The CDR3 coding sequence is TGTGCCAGCAGTGAACGGGGGGGGAGAGCGAGCGGGGTGTCAGATACGCAGTATTTT. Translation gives CASSERGGRASGVSDTQYF.

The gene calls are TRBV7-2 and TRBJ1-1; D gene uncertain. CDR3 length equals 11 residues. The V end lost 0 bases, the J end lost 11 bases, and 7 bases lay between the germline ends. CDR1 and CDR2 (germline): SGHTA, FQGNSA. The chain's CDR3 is CASSLAENAFF. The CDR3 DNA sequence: TGTGCCAGCAGCTTAGCAGAGAATGCTTTCTTT.

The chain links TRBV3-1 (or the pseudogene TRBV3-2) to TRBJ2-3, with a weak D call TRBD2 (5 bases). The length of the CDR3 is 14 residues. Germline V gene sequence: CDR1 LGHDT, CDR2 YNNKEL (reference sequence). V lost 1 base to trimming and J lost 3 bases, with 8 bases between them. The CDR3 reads CASSQVGLTDTQYF. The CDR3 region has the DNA TGTGCCAGCAGCCAAGTCGGACTTACAGATACGCAGTATTTT.

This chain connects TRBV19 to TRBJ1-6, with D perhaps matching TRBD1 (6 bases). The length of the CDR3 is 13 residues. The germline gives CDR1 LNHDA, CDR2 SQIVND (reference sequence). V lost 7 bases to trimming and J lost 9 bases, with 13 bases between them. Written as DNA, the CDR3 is TGTGCCAGTAATCAGGGGCTTGGTTCACCCCTCCACTTT. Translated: CASNQGLGSPLHF.

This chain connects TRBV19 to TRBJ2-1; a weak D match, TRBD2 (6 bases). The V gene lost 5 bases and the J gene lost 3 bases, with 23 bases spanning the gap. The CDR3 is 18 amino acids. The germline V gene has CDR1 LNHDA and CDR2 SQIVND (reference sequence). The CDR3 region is CASSPNPLRGKSYNEQFF. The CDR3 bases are TGTGCCAGTAGTCCCAACCCTCTGCGGGGTAAAAGCTACAATGAGCAGTTCTTC.